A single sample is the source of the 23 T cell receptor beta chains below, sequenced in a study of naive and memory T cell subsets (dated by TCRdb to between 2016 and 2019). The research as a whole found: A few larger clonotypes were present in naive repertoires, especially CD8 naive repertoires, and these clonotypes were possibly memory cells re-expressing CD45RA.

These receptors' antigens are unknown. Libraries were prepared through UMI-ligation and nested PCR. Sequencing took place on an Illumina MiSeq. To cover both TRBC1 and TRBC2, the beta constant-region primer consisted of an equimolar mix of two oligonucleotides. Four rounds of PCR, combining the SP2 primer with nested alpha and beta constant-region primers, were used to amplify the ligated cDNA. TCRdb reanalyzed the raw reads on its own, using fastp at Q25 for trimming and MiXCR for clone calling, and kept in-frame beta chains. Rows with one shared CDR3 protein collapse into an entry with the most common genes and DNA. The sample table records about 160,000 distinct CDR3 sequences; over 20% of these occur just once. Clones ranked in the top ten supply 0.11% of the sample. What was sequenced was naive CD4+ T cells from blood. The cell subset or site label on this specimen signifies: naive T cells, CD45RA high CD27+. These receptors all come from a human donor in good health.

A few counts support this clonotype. The chain's CDR3 is CASSESQVGSYEQYF. The CDR3 DNA is TGTGCCAGCAGTGAATCCCAGGTTGGCTCCTACGAGCAGTACTTC. V usage is TRBV25-1 and J usage is TRBJ2-7, with no clear D. CDR1 MGHDK and CDR2 SYGVNS come from the germline V gene. This CDR3 contains 15 residues. With 1 base removed from V and 0 bases from J, the gap between germline ends came to 10 bases.

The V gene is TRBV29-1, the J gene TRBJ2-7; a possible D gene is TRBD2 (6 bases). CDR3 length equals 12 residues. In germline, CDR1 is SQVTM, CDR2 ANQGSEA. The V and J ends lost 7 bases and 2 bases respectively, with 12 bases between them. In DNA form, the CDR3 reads TGCAGCGGGGGGGACTTCGCCTACGAGCAGTACTTC. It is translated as CSGGDFAYEQYF.

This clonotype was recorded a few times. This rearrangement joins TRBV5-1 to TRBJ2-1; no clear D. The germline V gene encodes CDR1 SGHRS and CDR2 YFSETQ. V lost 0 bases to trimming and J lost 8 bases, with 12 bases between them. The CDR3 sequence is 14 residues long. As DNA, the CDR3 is TGCGCCAGCAGCTTGGTACCCGAAAAGGATGAGCAGTTCTTC. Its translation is CASSLVPEKDEQFF.

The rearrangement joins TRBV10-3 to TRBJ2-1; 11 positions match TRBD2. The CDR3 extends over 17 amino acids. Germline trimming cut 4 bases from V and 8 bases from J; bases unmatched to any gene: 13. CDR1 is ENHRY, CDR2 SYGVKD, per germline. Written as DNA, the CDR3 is TGTGCCATCAGTGGCTTTAGCGGGAGGGCCGTCAGCTATGAGCAGTTCTTC. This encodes CAISGFSGRAVSYEQFF.

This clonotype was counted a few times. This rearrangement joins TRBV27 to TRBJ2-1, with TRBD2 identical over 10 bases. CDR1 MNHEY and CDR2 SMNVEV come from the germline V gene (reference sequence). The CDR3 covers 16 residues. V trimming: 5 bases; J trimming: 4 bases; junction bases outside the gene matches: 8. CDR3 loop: CASSNRLAGGYNEQFF. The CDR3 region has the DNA TGTGCCAGCAGTAATCGATTAGCGGGAGGTTACAATGAGCAGTTCTTC.

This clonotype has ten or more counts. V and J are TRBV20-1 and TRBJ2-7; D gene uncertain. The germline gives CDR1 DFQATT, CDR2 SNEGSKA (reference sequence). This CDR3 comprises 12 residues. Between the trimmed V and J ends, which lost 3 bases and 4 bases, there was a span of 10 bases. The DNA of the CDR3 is TGCAGTGCTAGGCTTGACGGGTACGAGCAGTACTTC. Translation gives CSARLDGYEQYF.

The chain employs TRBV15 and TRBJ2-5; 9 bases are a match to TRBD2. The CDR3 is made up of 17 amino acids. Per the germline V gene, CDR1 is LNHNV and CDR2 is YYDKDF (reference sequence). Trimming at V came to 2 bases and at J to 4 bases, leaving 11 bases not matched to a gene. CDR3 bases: TGTGCCACCAGCAGACCTATAGCGGGAGTTGGGAGAGAGACCCAGTACTTC. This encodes CATSRPIAGVGRETQYF.

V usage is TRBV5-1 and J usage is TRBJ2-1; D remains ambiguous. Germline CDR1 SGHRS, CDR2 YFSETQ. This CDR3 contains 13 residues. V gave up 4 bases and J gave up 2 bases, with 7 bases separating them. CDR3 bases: TGCGCCAGCAGCGCGGTGGCCTACAATGAGCAGTTCTTC. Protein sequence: CASSAVAYNEQFF.

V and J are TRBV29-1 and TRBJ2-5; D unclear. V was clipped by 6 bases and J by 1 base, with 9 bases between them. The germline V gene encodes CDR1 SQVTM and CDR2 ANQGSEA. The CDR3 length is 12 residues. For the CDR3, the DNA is TGCAGCGTCTCACGGAGCCAAGAGACCCAGTACTTC. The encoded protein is CSVSRSQETQYF.

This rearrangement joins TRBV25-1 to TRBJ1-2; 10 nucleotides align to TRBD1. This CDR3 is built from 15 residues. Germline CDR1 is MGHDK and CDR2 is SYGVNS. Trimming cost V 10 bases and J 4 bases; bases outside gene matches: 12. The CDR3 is CATATGGSPVYGYTF. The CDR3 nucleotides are TGTGCCACCGCGACAGGGGGCAGTCCGGTCTATGGCTACACCTTC.

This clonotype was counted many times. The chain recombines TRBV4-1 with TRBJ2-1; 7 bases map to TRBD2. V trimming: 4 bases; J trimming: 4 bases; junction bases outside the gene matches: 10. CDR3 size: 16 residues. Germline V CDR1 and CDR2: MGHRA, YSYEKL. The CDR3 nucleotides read TGCGCCAGCAGCCGAGTCGGGACTAAGATTTACAATGAGCAGTTCTTC. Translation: CASSRVGTKIYNEQFF.

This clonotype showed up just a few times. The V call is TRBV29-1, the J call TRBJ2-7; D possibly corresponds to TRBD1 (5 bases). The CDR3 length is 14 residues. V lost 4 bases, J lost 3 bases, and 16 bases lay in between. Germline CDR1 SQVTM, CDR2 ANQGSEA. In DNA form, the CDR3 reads TGCAGCGTTGCCGCTTTAGGGGCCTTCTACGAGCAGTACTTC. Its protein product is CSVAALGAFYEQYF.

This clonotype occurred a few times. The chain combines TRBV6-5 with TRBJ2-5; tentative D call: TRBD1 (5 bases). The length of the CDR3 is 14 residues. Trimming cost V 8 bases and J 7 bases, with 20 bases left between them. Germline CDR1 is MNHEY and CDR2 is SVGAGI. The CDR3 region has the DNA TGTGCCAGCGGATACGGAACAGGCCCGGGGACCCAGTACTTC. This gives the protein CASGYGTGPGTQYF.

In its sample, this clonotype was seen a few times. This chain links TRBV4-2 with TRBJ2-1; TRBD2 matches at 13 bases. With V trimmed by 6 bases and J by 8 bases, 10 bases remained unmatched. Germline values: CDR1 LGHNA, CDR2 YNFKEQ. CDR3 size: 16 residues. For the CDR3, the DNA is TGTGCCAGCAGTCGCTCTCGGACTAGCGGGAGCTATGAGCAGTTCTTC. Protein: CASSRSRTSGSYEQFF.

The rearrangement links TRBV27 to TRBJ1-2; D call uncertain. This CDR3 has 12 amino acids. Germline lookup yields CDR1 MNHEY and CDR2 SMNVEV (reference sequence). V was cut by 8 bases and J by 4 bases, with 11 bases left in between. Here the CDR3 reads CASGEEIYGYTF. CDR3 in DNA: TGTGCCAGCGGAGAAGAGATCTATGGCTACACCTTC.

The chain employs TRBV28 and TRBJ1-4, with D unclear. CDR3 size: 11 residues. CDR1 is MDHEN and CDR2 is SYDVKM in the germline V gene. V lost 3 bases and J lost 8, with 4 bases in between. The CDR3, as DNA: TGTGCCAGCAGTTTCAAGGAAAAACTGTTTTTT. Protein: CASSFKEKLFF.

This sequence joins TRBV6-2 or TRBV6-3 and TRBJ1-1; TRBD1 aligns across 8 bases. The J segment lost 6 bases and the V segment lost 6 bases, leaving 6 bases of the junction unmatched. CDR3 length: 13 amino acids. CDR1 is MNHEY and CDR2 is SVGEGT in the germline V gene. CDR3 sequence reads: CASRTGAKAEAFF. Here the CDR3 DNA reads TGTGCCAGCAGGACAGGGGCTAAAGCTGAAGCTTTCTTT.

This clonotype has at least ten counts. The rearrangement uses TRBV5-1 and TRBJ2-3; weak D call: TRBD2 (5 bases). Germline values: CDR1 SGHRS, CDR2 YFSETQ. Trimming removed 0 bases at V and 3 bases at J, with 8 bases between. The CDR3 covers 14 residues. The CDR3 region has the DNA TGCGCCAGCAGCTTGGGGACTGCGACAGATACGCAGTATTTT. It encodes CASSLGTATDTQYF.

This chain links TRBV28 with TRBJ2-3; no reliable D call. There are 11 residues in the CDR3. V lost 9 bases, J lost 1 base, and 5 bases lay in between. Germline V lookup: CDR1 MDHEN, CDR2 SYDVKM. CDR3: CASQGTDTQYF. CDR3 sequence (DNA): TGTGCCAGTCAGGGCACAGATACGCAGTATTTT.

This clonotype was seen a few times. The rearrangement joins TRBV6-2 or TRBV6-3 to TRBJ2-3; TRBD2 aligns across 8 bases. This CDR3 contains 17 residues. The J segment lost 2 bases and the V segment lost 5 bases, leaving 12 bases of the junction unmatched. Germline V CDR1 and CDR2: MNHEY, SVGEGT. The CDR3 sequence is CASSTPAVREVTDTQYF. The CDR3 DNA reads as TGTGCCAGCAGTACCCCTGCTGTGCGGGAGGTCACAGATACGCAGTATTTT.

The DNA of the CDR3 is TGTGCCATCAGTGAACCACATCCGTACGAGCAGTACTTC. Protein product: CAISEPHPYEQYF. V and J are TRBV10-3 and TRBJ2-7; no clear D. In germline, CDR1 is ENHRY, CDR2 SYGVKD. V was cut by 3 bases and J by 4 bases, with 10 bases left in between. The CDR3 extends over 13 amino acids.

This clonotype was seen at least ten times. Here the CDR3 reads CSVEGRYTDTQYF. The CDR3, as DNA: TGCAGCGTTGAAGGGCGCTACACAGATACGCAGTATTTT. The V call is TRBV29-1, the J call TRBJ2-3; D is unclear. V was trimmed by 1 base and J by 2 bases, leaving 7 bases between them. The CDR3 consists of 13 residues. Germline loops: CDR1 SQVTM, CDR2 ANQGSEA.

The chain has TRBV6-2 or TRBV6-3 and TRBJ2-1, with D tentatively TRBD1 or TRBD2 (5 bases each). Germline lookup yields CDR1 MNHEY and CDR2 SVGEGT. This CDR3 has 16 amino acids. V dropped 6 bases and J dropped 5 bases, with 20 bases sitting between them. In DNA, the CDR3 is TGTGCCAGCAGCCCCCCCAGAGGGGCAGGGAACAATGAGCAGTTCTTC. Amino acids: CASSPPRGAGNNEQFF.